A selection of T cell receptor beta chains follows, all from one sample in a study of breast tumors, draining lymph nodes, adjacent tissues. MiXCR, applied by TCRdb to the multiplex PCR reads, yields one record per CDR3 protein. The sample yields 20,000 or so distinct CDR3 sequences, over 40% seen once. Sequencing was carried out using breast tumor tissue. These receptors were taken from a female donor with breast cancer. Some clones in this sample may be carry-over from other donors' samples. The CDR3 runs from the conserved cysteine through the conserved F or W. Fields, in order: CDR3 length, D gene, clone size, V gene, J gene, CDR3 protein, CDR3 DNA. D genes are given only for firm matches. Rows may omit the clone size; those that give it use once, few, many or a size class.

>13|TRBD1|NA|TRBV20-1|TRBJ2-7
CSASRTGGYEQYF
TGCAGTGCTTCTAGGACAGGGGGCTACGAGCAGTACTTC
>17|TRBD2|NA|TRBV20-1|TRBJ2-3
CSARDKGLADRTDTQYF
TGCAGTGCTAGAGATAAAGGACTAGCGGACCGCACAGATACGCAGTATTTT
>14|TRBD2|many|TRBV30|TRBJ2-7
CAWRGTSGSYEQYF
TGTGCCTGGAGAGGGACTAGCGGGTCGTACGAGCAGTACTTC
>15|NA|NA|TRBV19|TRBJ1-4
CASSVTFATNEKLFF
TGTGCCAGTAGTGTCACATTTGCAACTAATGAAAAACTGTTTTTT
>15|TRBD1|NA|TRBV7-2|TRBJ2-6
CASRSQGHGANVLTF
TGTGCCAGCAGGTCACAGGGGCATGGGGCCAACGTCCTGACTTTC
>14|TRBD2|many|TRBV6-2/TRBV6-3|TRBJ2-3
CASSGAGVTDTQYF
TGTGCCAGCTCGGGAGCGGGAGTCACAGATACGCAGTATTTT
>10|NA|many|TRBV29-1|TRBJ2-1
CSVKGNEQFF
TGCAGCGTTAAGGGTAATGAGCAGTTCTTC
>15|NA|large|TRBV9|TRBJ2-5
CASSASGTIQETQYF
TGTGCCAGCAGCGCCAGTGGGACAATTCAAGAGACCCAGTACTTC
>11|NA|few|TRBV20-1|TRBJ2-7
CSARDPSEQYF
TGCAGTGCTAGAGATCCCAGCGAGCAGTACTTC
>15|TRBD2|few|TRBV7-9|TRBJ2-3
CASSPGRLAGDTQYF
TGTGCCAGCAGTCCAGGCCGACTAGCAGGAGATACGCAGTATTTT
>14|TRBD1|NA|TRBV20-1|TRBJ2-1
CSALRDRNNNEQFF
TGCAGTGCACTCCGGGACAGGAACAACAATGAGCAGTTCTTC
>11|NA|NA|TRBV20-1|TRBJ2-7
CSAQRGGEQYF
TGCAGTGCCCAGAGGGGGGGCGAGCAGTACTTC
>13|NA|many|TRBV6-4|TRBJ2-1
CASSHSNPSEQFF
TGTGCCAGCAGTCACTCGAATCCTTCCGAGCAGTTCTTC
>12|TRBD1|medium-sized|TRBV20-1|TRBJ2-7
CSAATGPYEQYF
TGCAGTGCGGCGACAGGGCCTTACGAGCAGTACTTC
>13|TRBD2|NA|TRBV20-1|TRBJ2-1
CSASGISYNEQFF
TGCAGCGCTAGCGGGATCTCCTACAATGAGCAGTTCTTC
>13|NA|NA|TRBV2|TRBJ2-2
CASSTENTGELFF
TGTGCCAGCAGTACAGAGAACACCGGGGAGCTGTTTTTT
>15|TRBD1|many|TRBV18|TRBJ2-3
CASSRTGASTDTQYF
TGTGCCAGCTCACGGACAGGGGCTAGCACAGATACGCAGTATTTT
>12|NA|many|TRBV29-1|TRBJ2-7
CSVEGSSYEQYF
TGCAGCGTTGAAGGAAGCTCCTACGAGCAGTACTTC
>16|TRBD2|many|TRBV7-9|TRBJ2-5
CASSSPSGKNQETQYF
TGTGCCAGCAGCTCTCCTAGCGGGAAAAATCAAGAGACCCAGTACTTC
>16|NA|many|TRBV10-2|TRBJ2-3
CASRGISYSSTDTQYF
TGCGCCAGCAGGGGGATTTCTTATTCTAGCACAGATACGCAGTATTTT
>14|NA|NA|TRBV7-6|TRBJ2-3
CASSLMGEQDTQYF
TGTGCCAGCAGCTTAATGGGGGAACAAGATACGCAGTATTTT
>15|TRBD2|NA|TRBV5-1|TRBJ2-1
CASSSGTSGSDEQFF
TGCGCCAGCAGCTCCGGGACTAGCGGGAGCGATGAGCAGTTCTTC
>13|NA|NA|TRBV24-1|TRBJ2-2
CATRPSNTGELFF
TGTGCCACCAGGCCCTCGAACACCGGGGAGCTGTTTTTT
>10|NA|medium-sized|TRBV6-4|TRBJ1-3
CASSGNTIYF
TGTGCCAGCAGTGGAAACACCATATATTTT
>14|NA|many|TRBV7-9|TRBJ2-1
CASSFGRQFNEQFF
TGTGCCAGCAGCTTCGGACGCCAGTTCAATGAGCAGTTCTTC
>15|TRBD2|many|TRBV20-1|TRBJ2-3
CSARPSLAGADTQYF
TGCAGTGCTAGGCCGAGTCTAGCGGGAGCAGATACGCAGTATTTT
>17|NA|NA|TRBV6-9|TRBJ2-1
CATLPGANLSPYNEQFF
TGTGCCACGCTCCCGGGTGCAAATTTGAGCCCCTACAATGAGCAGTTCTTC
>14|NA|NA|TRBV10-3|TRBJ2-7
CASSERWSSYEQYF
TGTGCCAGCAGTGAAAGATGGTCCTCCTACGAACAGTACTTC
>17|TRBD1|NA|TRBV7-3|TRBJ1-6
CASSSRDRGSYNSPLHF
TGTGCCAGCAGCTCTAGGGACAGGGGTTCCTATAATTCACCCCTCCACTTT
>13|NA|medium-sized|TRBV28|TRBJ1-4
CASNEGYNEKLFF
TGTGCCAGTAACGAGGGGTATAATGAAAAACTGTTTTTT
>15|NA|medium-sized|TRBV5-1|TRBJ2-1
CASSLVGSSYNEQFF
TGCGCCAGCAGCTTGGTGGGTAGCTCCTACAATGAGCAGTTCTTC
>14|TRBD2|NA|TRBV20-1|TRBJ2-5
CSARARTSFETQYF
TGCAGTGCTAGAGCCAGGACTAGTTTCGAGACCCAGTACTTC
>15|NA|medium-sized|TRBV10-3|TRBJ2-7
CAISESTDPAYEQYF
TGTGCCATCAGTGAGTCAACCGACCCAGCCTACGAGCAGTACTTC
>12|NA|NA|TRBV7-8|TRBJ2-7
CASSLTDTGMYF
TGTGCCAGCAGCTTAACGGACACCGGGATGTACTTC
>15|NA|many|TRBV5-1|TRBJ2-3
CASSLAGRDRDTQYF
TGCGCCAGCAGCTTGGCAGGACGAGATCGAGATACGCAGTATTTT
>13|TRBD2|NA|TRBV2|TRBJ2-7
CASSTLAAYEQYF
TGTGCCAGCAGTACGCTAGCGGCCTACGAGCAGTACTTC
>14|NA|once|TRBV19|TRBJ2-1
CASSTVKGENEQFF
TGTGCCAGTAGTACGGTCAAGGGAGAAAATGAGCAGTTCTTC
>15|NA|NA|TRBV7-2|TRBJ1-2
CASTSSPGTNYGYTF
TGTGCCAGCACCTCTTCTCCGGGAACTAACTATGGCTACACCTTC